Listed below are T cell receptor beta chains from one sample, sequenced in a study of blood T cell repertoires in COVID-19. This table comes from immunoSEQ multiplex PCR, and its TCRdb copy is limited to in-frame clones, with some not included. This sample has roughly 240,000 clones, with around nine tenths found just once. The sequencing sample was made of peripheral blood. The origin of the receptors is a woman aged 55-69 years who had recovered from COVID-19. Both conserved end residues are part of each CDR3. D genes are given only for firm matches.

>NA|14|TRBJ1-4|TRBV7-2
TGTGCCAGCAGCCTACAGGGATCTAATGAAAAACTGTTTTTT
CASSLQGSNEKLFF
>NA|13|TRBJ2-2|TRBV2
TGTGCCAGCAAATTGGGCACCACCGGGGAGCTGTTTTTT
CASKLGTTGELFF
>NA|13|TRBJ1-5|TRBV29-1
TGCAGCGTTTCATCTGGAGGCAATCAGCCCCAGCATTTT
CSVSSGGNQPQHF
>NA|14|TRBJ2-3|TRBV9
TGTGCCAGCAGCGCCGACTCACTCACAGATACGCAGTATTTT
CASSADSLTDTQYF
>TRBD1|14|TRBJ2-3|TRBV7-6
TGTGCCAGCAGCCGGGACAGAAGCTACGATACGCAGTATTTT
CASSRDRSYDTQYF
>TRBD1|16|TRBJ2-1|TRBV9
TGTGCCAGCAGCATAACTGGGACAGACACGGGGAATGAGCAGTTCTTC
CASSITGTDTGNEQFF
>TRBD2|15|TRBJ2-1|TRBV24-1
TGTGCCACCAGTATCGGTAGCGGGGGACCCCATGAGCAGTTCTTC
CATSIGSGGPHEQFF
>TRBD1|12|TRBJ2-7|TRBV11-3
TGTGCCAGCGGACAGGGGTCTGACGAGCAGTACTTC
CASGQGSDEQYF
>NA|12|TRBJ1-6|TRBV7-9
TGTGCCAGCAGGGACAGTAATTCACCCCTCCACTTT
CASRDSNSPLHF
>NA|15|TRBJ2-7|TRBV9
TGTGCCAGCAGCGTAGGGGGACACGGAACCTACGAGCAGTACTTC
CASSVGGHGTYEQYF
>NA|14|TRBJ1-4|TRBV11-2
TGTGCCAGCAGCTTTACAGGGATTAATGAAAAACTGTTTTTT
CASSFTGINEKLFF
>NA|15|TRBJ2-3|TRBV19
TGTGCCAGTAGTACGGACACCTCTAGCACAGATACGCAGTATTTT
CASSTDTSSTDTQYF